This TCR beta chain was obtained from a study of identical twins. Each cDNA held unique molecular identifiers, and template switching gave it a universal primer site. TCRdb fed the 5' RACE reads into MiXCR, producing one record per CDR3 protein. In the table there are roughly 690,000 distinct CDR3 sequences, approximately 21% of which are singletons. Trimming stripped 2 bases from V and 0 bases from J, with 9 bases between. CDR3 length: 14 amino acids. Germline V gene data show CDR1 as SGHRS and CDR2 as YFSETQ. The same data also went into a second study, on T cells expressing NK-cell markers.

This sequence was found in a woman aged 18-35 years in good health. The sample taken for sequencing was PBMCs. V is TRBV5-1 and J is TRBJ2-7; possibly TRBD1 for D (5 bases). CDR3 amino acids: CASSFTGFSYEQYF. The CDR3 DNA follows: TGCGCCAGCAGCTTCACAGGCTTCTCCTACGAGCAGTACTTC.